Below are 23 T cell receptor beta chains sequenced from a single sample in a study of shared clonotypes between healthy human individuals. The assay was immunoSEQ multiplex PCR, and TCRdb's table has in-frame clones only and misses some. The profile shows roughly 2 million clones, about 95% of them singletons. The naive CD8 subset, CD45RO-negative cells positively selected for CCR7, excluded terminally differentiated effector memory CD45RA+ cells. Sequenced sample: naive CD8+ T cells sorted from blood. The receptors originated from a man in his late teens or twenties in good health.

The chain links TRBV27 to TRBJ1-4; TRBD1 aligns across 8 bases. V was clipped by 5 bases and J by 3 bases; unmatched bases: 5. The CDR3 is made up of 15 amino acids. CDR1 MNHEY and CDR2 SMNVEV come from the germline V gene (reference sequence). The CDR3 coding sequence is TGTGCCAGCAGTGTACAGGGACAGGCTAATGAAAAACTGTTTTTT. Its protein is CASSVQGQANEKLFF. The complete variable domain, with remaining parts taken from reference TRBV27 and TRBJ1-4, reads EAQVTQNPRYLITVTGKKLTVTCSQNMNHEYMSWYRQDPGLGLRQIYYSMNVEVTDKGDVPEGYKVSRKEKRNFPLILESPSPNQTSLYFCASSVQGQANEKLFFGSGTQLSVL.

The rearrangement uses TRBV19 and TRBJ1-1; no definite D call. Between the trimmed V and J ends, which lost 4 bases and 3 bases, there was a span of 15 bases. The CDR3 contains 15 residues. Germline assignment: CDR1 LNHDA and CDR2 SQIVND (reference sequence). CDR3 sequence reads: CASSNILDGDTEAFF. The CDR3 DNA sequence: TGTGCCAGTAGTAATATCCTGGACGGGGACACTGAAGCTTTCTTT. Full variable domain (outside the CDR3, taken from reference TRBV19 and TRBJ1-1): DGGITQSPKYLFRKEGQNVTLSCEQNLNHDAMYWYRQDPGQGLRLIYYSQIVNDFQKGDIAEGYSVSREKKESFPLTVTSAQKNPTAFYLCASSNILDGDTEAFFGQGTRLTVV.

The chain recombines TRBV5-1 with TRBJ2-3; 8 nucleotides line up with TRBD1. The CDR3 covers 16 residues. The V segment lost 4 bases and the J segment 4 bases; nucleotides outside the gene matches: 11. Looked up from germline, CDR1 is SGHRS and CDR2 is YFSETQ. The CDR3 sequence: CASSVATGVGADTQYF. DNA for the CDR3: TGCGCCAGCAGCGTAGCGACAGGGGTTGGCGCAGATACGCAGTATTTT.

As concerns this clone: Other DNA sequences of this sample code for an identical CDR3. The chain recombines TRBV19 with TRBJ1-1; D remains unclear. Per germline, CDR1 LNHDA and CDR2 SQIVND (reference sequence). CDR3 length equals 14 residues. V lost 0 bases and J 0 bases, leaving 5 bases between the germline ends. The CDR3 loop reads CASSIDLMNTEAFF. CDR3 DNA: TGTGCCAGTAGTATAGATCTTATGAACACTGAAGCTTTCTTT.

V gene TRBV5-6 combines with J gene TRBJ1-2, with TRBD1 as a possible D gene (5 bases). V was trimmed by 4 bases and J by 6 bases, leaving 13 bases between them. From germline, CDR1 is SGHDT and CDR2 YYEEEE. This CDR3 has 13 residues. CDR3 protein: CASSRGGGHGYTF. In DNA, the CDR3 is TGTGCCAGCAGCCGCGGCGGGGGACATGGCTACACCTTC.

The chain combines TRBV27 with TRBJ1-4; D gene uncertain. V lost 5 bases to trimming and J lost 0 bases, with 10 bases between them. Germline V gene lookup returns CDR1 MNHEY and CDR2 SMNVEV (reference sequence). There are 15 residues in the CDR3. Here the CDR3 DNA reads TGTGCCAGCAGTCCGACCCTTGCAACTAATGAAAAACTGTTTTTT. Protein: CASSPTLATNEKLFF.

This clone has only one observation. The rearrangement joins TRBV6-6 to TRBJ2-1, with 10 bases that match TRBD1. The CDR3 is made up of 13 amino acids. CDR1 MNHNY and CDR2 SVGAGI come from the germline V gene (reference sequence). V was clipped by 6 bases and J by 16 bases; unmatched bases: 12. CDR3 coding DNA: TGTGCCAGCAGCCGGGACAGGGGAGCCCCGGGCTTCTTC. Its protein is CASSRDRGAPGFF.

V is TRBV29-1 and J is TRBJ1-1; 7 bases agree with TRBD1. Trimming cost V 7 bases and J 4 bases; bases outside gene matches: 9. CDR1 is SQVTM, CDR2 ANQGSEA, per germline. The CDR3 has 13 amino acids. The CDR3 bases are TGCAGCGCCGGGACAGCCCTTGGCACTGAAGCTTTCTTT. Translated, it gives CSAGTALGTEAFF.

The chain employs TRBV11-2 and TRBJ1-1, with no clear D. This CDR3 is built from 15 residues. The V gene's germline CDR1 is SGHAT and CDR2 FQNNGV. Trimming removed 2 bases from V and 5 bases from J, with 15 bases in between. The CDR3 spells CASSLTPLGVTEAFF. CDR3 nucleotides: TGTGCCAGCAGCTTAACGCCATTGGGCGTTACTGAAGCTTTCTTT.

This clone was counted a single time. The CDR3 DNA reads as TGTGCCAGTAGTATAGATTGGTACTCCTACGAGCAGTACTTC. This codes for CASSIDWYSYEQYF. The chain uses TRBV19 and TRBJ2-7; D gene unclear. Looked up from germline, CDR1 is LNHDA and CDR2 is SQIVND (reference sequence). The CDR3 extends over 14 amino acids. V gave up 0 bases and J gave up 0 bases, with 6 bases separating them.

The chain uses TRBV4-1 and TRBJ1-4, with D unclear. The CDR3 has 18 amino acids. Trimming removed 4 bases at V and 7 bases at J, with 25 bases between. CDR1 is MGHRA, CDR2 YSYEKL, per germline. The CDR3 sequence is CASSPTPPGGVFSEKLFF. In DNA form, the CDR3 reads TGCGCCAGCAGCCCGACCCCGCCAGGTGGGGTCTTTTCTGAAAAACTGTTTTTT.

The chain carries TRBV19 and TRBJ1-3, with TRBD1 matching over 9 bases. Germline loops: CDR1 LNHDA, CDR2 SQIVND (reference sequence). The CDR3 length is 18 residues. V gave up 8 bases and J gave up 0 bases; unmatched junction bases: 14. The CDR3 spells CASLHYRTGEDSGNTIYF. For the CDR3, the DNA is TGTGCCAGTTTGCACTACAGGACAGGGGAGGACTCTGGAAACACCATATATTTT.

This chain joins TRBV7-2 and TRBJ2-6, with D tentatively TRBD1 or TRBD2 (5 bases each). V lost 4 bases, J lost 3 bases, and 13 bases lay in between. Germline assignment: CDR1 SGHTA and CDR2 FQGNSA. This CDR3 is 16 amino acids long. CDR3 amino acids: CASSSRRGDGANVLTF. The CDR3 DNA reads TGTGCCAGCAGCTCCCGCCGAGGGGATGGGGCCAACGTCCTGACTTTC.

The rearrangement joins TRBV18 to TRBJ2-3; 8 nucleotides match TRBD2. The CDR3 has 17 residues. Germline lookup yields CDR1 KGHSH and CDR2 LQKENI. J lost 5 bases, V lost 2 bases, and 12 bases had no gene match. CDR3 nucleotide sequence: TGTGCCAGCTCACCAATCGGCGGGGGGCCGTTCGTAGATACGCAGTATTTT. Translation gives CASSPIGGGPFVDTQYF.

The rearrangement joins TRBV7-8 to TRBJ2-7; possibly TRBD1 or TRBD2 for D (5 bases each). This CDR3 comprises 15 residues. Germline CDR1 reads SGHVS; CDR2 reads FQNEAQ. Trimming pared 6 bases from V and 0 bases from J, leaving 15 bases between. CDR3 sequence: CASSSTGTASYEQYF. The CDR3 nucleotides read TGTGCCAGCAGTTCTACCGGGACGGCCTCCTACGAGCAGTACTTC.

A remark on this clone: Distinct nucleotide sequences in the sample also encode this CDR3. V gene TRBV7-6 combines with J gene TRBJ2-3, with TRBD2 matching over 11 bases. This CDR3 spans 16 amino acids. In germline, CDR1 is SGHVS, CDR2 FNYEAQ. Trimming at V came to 5 bases and at J to 6 bases, leaving 10 bases not matched to a gene. CDR3 amino acids: CASSVLAGGSTDTQYF. In DNA, the CDR3 is TGTGCCAGCAGCGTCCTAGCGGGGGGATCCACGGATACGCAGTATTTT.

The chain is built from TRBV6-8 and TRBJ2-7; maybe TRBD2 (6 bases). Trimming took 0 bases from V and 1 from J, leaving 10 bases between them. The CDR3 covers 15 residues. Germline CDR1 MNHGY, CDR2 SAAAGT. The CDR3 region is CASSYSSGTSYEQYF. The CDR3 nucleotides read TGTGCCAGCAGTTACTCGTCGGGGACTTCCTACGAGCAGTACTTC.

With respect to this clone: The limits of the CDR3 on the DNA are not certain, so only TCRdb's listed CDR3 is given. The genes are TRBV27 and TRBJ1-5; no DNA check was done on the table's D call, TRBD1. A total of 16 residues make up the CDR3, ends included. CDR1 MNHEY and CDR2 SMNVEV come from the germline V gene (reference sequence). CDR3: CASSPLFGPGNQPQHF.

The gene calls are TRBV4-3 and TRBJ2-7; possibly TRBD2 for D (6 bases). Germline-derived CDR1 and CDR2 are LGHNA and YSLEER. Trimming stripped 5 bases from V and 3 bases from J, with 14 bases between. The CDR3 spans 14 residues. CDR3 nucleotides: TGCGCCAGCAGCTCAGGGACGGGAGACTACGAGCAGTACTTC. The encoded protein is CASSSGTGDYEQYF.

The rearrangement joins TRBV11-3 to TRBJ2-1, with D tentatively TRBD2 (5 bases). Trimming removed 5 bases at V and 2 bases at J, with 13 bases between. Germline V gene data show CDR1 as SGHNT and CDR2 as YENEEA. CDR3 length: 15 residues. CDR3 in amino acids: CASSTRDGTYNEQFF. Here the CDR3 DNA reads TGTGCCAGCAGCACGAGGGATGGGACCTACAATGAGCAGTTCTTC.

This chain connects TRBV6-5 to TRBJ2-7, with 8 bases fitting TRBD1. V was pared by 4 bases and J by 2 bases, with 7 bases of the junction left unmatched. Germline V gene data show CDR1 as MNHEY and CDR2 as SVGAGI. CDR3 length equals 15 residues. This CDR3 is CASSSAGQDPYEQYF. Written as DNA, the CDR3 is TGTGCCAGCAGTTCCGCGGGACAGGACCCCTACGAGCAGTACTTC.

The chain links TRBV7-2 to TRBJ2-7; 8 nucleotides match TRBD1. The length of the CDR3 is 12 residues. The germline gives CDR1 SGHTA, CDR2 FQGNSA. With V trimmed by 4 bases and J by 6 bases, 2 bases remained unmatched. The CDR3 sequence is CASSSQGVEQYF. For the CDR3, the DNA is TGTGCCAGCAGCTCACAGGGGGTCGAGCAGTACTTC.

The V gene is TRBV27, the J gene TRBJ1-5; D is uncertain. CDR3 size: 14 residues. Trimming left V 5 bases short and J 1 base short, with 9 bases between. Germline V gene lookup returns CDR1 MNHEY and CDR2 SMNVEV (reference sequence). CDR3 sequence: CASSTVGSNQPQHF. Here the CDR3 DNA reads TGTGCCAGCAGTACGGTAGGGAGCAATCAGCCCCAGCATTTT.